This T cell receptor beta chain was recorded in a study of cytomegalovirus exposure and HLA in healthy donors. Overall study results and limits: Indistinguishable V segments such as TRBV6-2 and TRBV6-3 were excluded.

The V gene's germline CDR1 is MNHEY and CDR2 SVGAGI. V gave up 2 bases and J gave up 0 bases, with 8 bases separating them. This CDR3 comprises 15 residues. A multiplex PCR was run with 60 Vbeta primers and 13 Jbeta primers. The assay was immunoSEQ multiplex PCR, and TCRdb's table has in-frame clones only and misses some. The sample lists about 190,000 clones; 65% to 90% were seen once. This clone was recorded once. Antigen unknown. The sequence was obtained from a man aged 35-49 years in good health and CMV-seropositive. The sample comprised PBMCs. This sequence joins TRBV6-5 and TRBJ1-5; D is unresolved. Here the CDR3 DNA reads TGTGCCAGCAGTTACAGCCGAAATAGCAATCAGCCCCAGCATTTT. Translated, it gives CASSYSRNSNQPQHF.